This TCR beta chain was obtained from a study of cytotoxic CD8 clonotypes in ibrutinib-treated CLL. Overall study findings and caveats: On treatment, the uncommon public clonotypes contracted or remained stable.

The CDR3 extends over 16 amino acids. Deletions cut 7 bases from V and 0 bases from J, with 15 bases between. Germline V gene sequence: CDR1 MGHRA, CDR2 YSYEKL. In regard to this clone: As yet, its antigen is unknown.

Profiled with immunoSEQ multiplex PCR; TCRdb holds only in-frame clones, not every one. The top ten hold approximately 3.5% of the sample, which has some 120,000 clones, about 85% seen once. This clonotype was sampled from a human donor with chronic lymphocytic leukemia. The chain combines TRBV4-1 with TRBJ2-2; a possible D gene is TRBD2 (6 bases). The input for sequencing was PBMCs, taken after 24 months of ibrutinib treatment. The DNA of the CDR3 is TGCGCCAGCACCCCGCTCCGGACTACGAACACCGGGGAGCTGTTTTTT. Translation: CASTPLRTTNTGELFF.